The 10 T cell receptor beta chains presented below share a single source sample, sequenced in a study of Graves' ophthalmopathy and Graves' hyperthyroidism. The authors amplified TCR beta CDR3 regions, and they did so from RNA transcripts for repertoire sequencing. The library came from an HTBI-primed first-round RT-PCR and a second-round multiplex PCR. TCRdb ran MiXCR on the multiplex PCR reads and lists one entry per CDR3 protein. The sample includes about 400,000 distinct CDR3 sequences, 15% to 20% of them seen just once. Sequencing input: peripheral blood. The source of these receptors is a woman aged 18-30 years with Graves' ophthalmopathy.

This clonotype was seen ten or more times. The chain uses TRBV12-3 or TRBV12-4 and TRBJ1-5, with unresolved D. V was cut by 1 base and J by 1 base, with 11 bases left in between. The CDR3 contains 16 residues. CDR3 nucleotides: TGTGCCAGCAGTTTAGATCTAGTAGGGAGCAATCAGCCCCAGCATTTT. Its translation: CASSLDLVGSNQPQHF.

This chain links TRBV11-2 with TRBJ1-1, with no clear D. Germline V CDR1 and CDR2: SGHAT, FQNNGV. CDR3 length: 14 residues. Trimming stripped 3 bases from V and 0 bases from J, with 8 bases between. CDR3 sequence reads: CASSFPVMNTEAFF. CDR3 coding DNA: TGTGCCAGCAGCTTCCCGGTTATGAACACTGAAGCTTTCTTT.

This clonotype was counted many times. The junction and the germline gene differ at one end; a read error may be behind it. The chain recombines TRBV6-9 with TRBJ2-5; 7 bases agree with TRBD2. Germline V gives CDR1 MNHGY, CDR2 SVAAGI. The CDR3 consists of 11 residues. The CDR3 DNA reads as TGTGCCAGCAGTTCGGCTAGCGGACTGAACTTC. Translating gives CASSSASGLNF.

This clonotype ranks as medium-sized (0.01 to 0.1%). V usage is TRBV2 and J usage is TRBJ2-7; D unclear. CDR1 and CDR2 (germline): SNHLY, FYNNEI. Trimming pared 3 bases from V and 6 bases from J, leaving 6 bases between. The length of the CDR3 is 11 residues. CDR3 sequence reads: CASSDGGEQYF. The DNA for the CDR3 is TGTGCCAGCAGTGATGGCGGCGAGCAGTACTTC.

The table lists this clonotype with many counts. The V gene is TRBV12-3 or TRBV12-4, the J gene TRBJ2-7; weak D call: TRBD1 (6 bases). This CDR3 is built from 15 residues. V dropped 8 bases and J dropped 2 bases, with 19 bases sitting between them. CDR3 in DNA: TGTGCCAGCCTAACCCGGAAGGGGGATACCTACGAGCAGTACTTC. Its protein product is CASLTRKGDTYEQYF.

Ten or more counts support this clonotype. J is TRBJ1-1 and V is TRBV9, with 8 nucleotides matching TRBD1. After removal of 0 bases from V and 1 base from J, the junction contained 8 bases not matched to a gene. Germline assignment: CDR1 SGDLS and CDR2 YYNGEE. The CDR3 loop spans 17 amino acids. The CDR3 sequence is CASSVGGTGDGNTEAFF. DNA for the CDR3: TGTGCCAGCAGCGTAGGAGGGACAGGCGACGGGAACACTGAAGCTTTCTTT. Complete variable domain (other parts from reference TRBV9 and TRBJ1-1): DSGVTQTPKHLITATGQRVTLRCSPRSGDLSVYWYQQSLDQGLQFLIQYYNGEERAKGNILERFSAQQFPDLHSELNLSSLELGDSALYFCASSVGGTGDGNTEAFFGQGTRLTVV.

This clonotype was counted a few times. The chain links TRBV9 to TRBJ2-7; weak D call: TRBD2 (6 bases). The germline V and J ends were trimmed by 3 bases and 0 bases, with 10 bases remaining between them. Germline CDR1 reads SGDLS; CDR2 reads YYNGEE. The CDR3 extends over 14 amino acids. CDR3 loop: CASSGGVSSYEQYF. In DNA form, the CDR3 reads TGTGCCAGCAGCGGGGGGGTTAGCTCCTACGAGCAGTACTTC.

DNA for the CDR3: TGTGCCAGTAGTATGCAACTCGGGACAGGGGGCTTCGGAGGTGGAGGCTACACCTTC. Translating it yields CASSMQLGTGGFGGGGYTF. This chain connects TRBV19 to TRBJ1-2; 12 nucleotides match TRBD1. CDR3 length: 19 amino acids. Germline lookup yields CDR1 LNHDA and CDR2 SQIVND (reference sequence). V trimming: 3 bases; J trimming: 8 bases; junction bases outside the gene matches: 19.

This clonotype has a count of ten or more. This chain joins TRBV5-8 and TRBJ2-7, with TRBD2 matching over 8 bases. CDR1 and CDR2 (germline): SGHTS, YDEGEE. CDR3 length: 12 amino acids. The ends lost 7 bases at V and 2 bases at J; junction bases unmatched: 2. Written as DNA, the CDR3 is TGTGCCAGCGGGACTAGAGCCTACGAGCAGTACTTC. It specifies CASGTRAYEQYF. The full variable domain, rest sourced from reference TRBV5-8 and TRBJ2-7, is EAGVTQSPTHLIKTRGQQATLRCSPISGHTSVYWYQQALGLGLQFLLWYDEGEERNRGNFPPRFSGRQFPNYSSELNVNALELEDSALYLCASGTRAYEQYFGPGTRLTVT.

This clonotype occurred many times. The CDR3 reads CSASGDRADSPLHF. CDR3 coding DNA: TGCAGTGCTAGTGGCGACAGGGCTGATTCACCCCTCCACTTT. V and J are TRBV20-1 and TRBJ1-6; TRBD1 matches at 7 bases. Germline loops: CDR1 DFQATT, CDR2 SNEGSKA (reference sequence). V lost 3 bases, J lost 8 bases, and 7 bases stayed unmatched. The CDR3 has 14 amino acids.